The 30 T cell receptor beta chains reported below all come from one sample, sequenced in a study of blood T cell repertoires in COVID-19. Measured with immunoSEQ multiplex PCR; TCRdb has only the in-frame clones, and not every one. The sample yields some 150,000 clones, over 75% seen once. The sequencing sample was made of PBMCs or T cells enriched from blood (not recorded which). All receptors derive from a woman aged 30 to 39 with acute COVID-19.

The CDR3 DNA is TGCGCCAGCAGCCAAGATCGGAGCTCCCATGAGCAGTTCTTC. This translates into CASSQDRSSHEQFF. This chain joins TRBV4-3 and TRBJ2-1; D remains ambiguous. The V and J ends lost 0 bases and 8 bases respectively, with 11 bases between them. The CDR3 runs to 14 residues. Germline V gives CDR1 LGHNA, CDR2 YSLEER.

J is TRBJ2-2 and V is TRBV5-6; no definite D call. CDR1 and CDR2 from the germline V gene are SGHDT and YYEEEE. There are 12 residues in the CDR3. V lost 0 bases and J lost 6, with 3 bases in between. The CDR3 region has the DNA TGTGCCAGCAGCTTGGCTGCCGGGGAGCTGTTTTTT. It encodes CASSLAAGELFF. Full variable domain (outside the CDR3, taken from reference TRBV5-6 and TRBJ2-2): DAGVTQSPTHLIKTRGQQVTLRCSPKSGHDTVSWYQQALGQGPQFIFQYYEEEERQRGNFPDRFSGHQFPNYSSELNVNALLLGDSALYLCASSLAAGELFFGEGSRLTVL.

J is TRBJ2-3 and V is TRBV6-4, with 9 bases aligning to TRBD1. CDR1 and CDR2 from the germline V gene are MRHNA and SNTAGT. V was pared by 5 bases and J by 3 bases, with 3 bases of the junction left unmatched. The CDR3 contains 14 residues. This CDR3 is CASSRTGATDTQYF. CDR3 nucleotide sequence: TGTGCCAGCAGTCGGACAGGGGCGACAGATACGCAGTATTTT.

The genes are TRBV5-6 and TRBJ2-1; 8 nucleotides line up with TRBD2. The CDR3 is 17 amino acids. In germline, CDR1 is SGHDT, CDR2 YYEEEE. With 2 bases clipped from V and 2 bases from J, the junction kept 9 bases outside the gene matches. The CDR3 loop is CASSFGLLAAAYNEQFF. The CDR3 DNA reads TGTGCCAGCAGCTTTGGGCTACTAGCGGCCGCCTACAATGAGCAGTTCTTC.

The V gene is TRBV21-1, the J gene TRBJ1-4. TRBV21-1 is tagged as a pseudogene. The CDR3 length is 15 residues. As DNA, the CDR3 is TGTGCCAGCAGCAACCGGAAACATGAGGATGAAAAACTGTTTTTT. Protein: CASSNRKHEDEKLFF.

This clone was picked up a small number of times. Written as DNA, the CDR3 is TGTGCCAGCAGTTTGGGACAAACCTCTTTTGGTGGCTACACCTTC. Amino acids: CASSLGQTSFGGYTF. This chain links TRBV7-2 with TRBJ1-2, with D maybe TRBD1 (6 bases). CDR1 SGHTA and CDR2 FQGNSA come from the germline V gene. The ends were cut back, 6 bases at V and 7 bases at J, with 21 bases in the middle. The CDR3 runs to 15 residues.

The chain uses TRBV4-3 and TRBJ2-5; 8 nucleotides align to TRBD2. Germline V gene data show CDR1 as LGHNA and CDR2 as YSLEER. This CDR3 comprises 15 residues. Trimming cost V 0 bases and J 5 bases; bases outside gene matches: 5. CDR3: CASSQEGGGRETQYF. As DNA, the CDR3 is TGCGCCAGCAGCCAAGAAGGAGGCGGGAGGGAGACCCAGTACTTC.

J is TRBJ2-2 and V is TRBV2; perhaps TRBD1 as D (6 bases). Looked up from germline, CDR1 is SNHLY and CDR2 is FYNNEI. The CDR3 totals 15 residues. Trimming removed 4 bases at V and 4 bases at J, with 13 bases between. Here the CDR3 reads CASSVETGGTGELFF. DNA of the CDR3: TGTGCCAGCAGTGTCGAGACAGGCGGCACCGGGGAGCTGTTTTTT.

The rearrangement links TRBV29-1 to TRBJ2-3; 12 bases match TRBD2. The ends lost 6 bases at V and 0 bases at J; junction bases unmatched: 4. Germline V gene sequence: CDR1 SQVTM, CDR2 ANQGSEA. This CDR3 comprises 15 residues. As DNA, the CDR3 is TGCAGCGTGAAGACTAGCGGGAGCAGCACAGATACGCAGTATTTT. This codes for CSVKTSGSSTDTQYF.

Written as DNA, the CDR3 is TGTGCCAGCAGCGCTTACCAGGGTGCCTACAATGAGCAGTTCTTC. Translation: CASSAYQGAYNEQFF. The chain recombines TRBV9 with TRBJ2-1, with D possibly matching TRBD1 (5 bases). From germline, CDR1 is SGDLS and CDR2 YYNGEE. V lost 3 bases and J 2 bases, leaving 12 bases between the germline ends. There are 15 residues in the CDR3.

This clone has a single count. In nucleotides, the CDR3 is TGTGCCAGCAGCCAAGATCTCAGGGTTGAAGCTTTCTTT. As protein: CASSQDLRVEAFF. The rearrangement links TRBV14 to TRBJ1-1; maybe TRBD1 (5 bases). The CDR3 has 13 residues. CDR1 is SGHDN and CDR2 is FVKESK in the germline V gene. V lost 0 bases and J lost 7, with 9 bases in between.

The chain uses TRBV29-1 and TRBJ2-6, with D possibly TRBD1 on 5 matching bases. V lost 5 bases, J lost 2 bases, and 10 bases lay in between. The CDR3 has 14 residues. Germline V lookup: CDR1 SQVTM, CDR2 ANQGSEA. CDR3 loop: CSVKSTAGANVLTF. CDR3 sequence (DNA): TGCAGCGTTAAATCGACAGCTGGGGCCAACGTCCTGACTTTC.

The rearrangement joins TRBV12-3 or TRBV12-4 to TRBJ1-1, with D tentatively TRBD1 (6 bases). The V and J ends lost 6 bases and 4 bases respectively, with 12 bases between them. The CDR3 is 13 residues long. CDR3 bases: TGTGCCAGCAGACACAGGGAGCGCACTGAAGCTTTCTTT. Residues: CASRHRERTEAFF.

This chain links TRBV10-3 with TRBJ1-1, with D possibly being TRBD1 (6 bases). The CDR3 runs 14 residues. The V gene lost 7 bases and the J gene lost 5 bases, with 17 bases spanning the gap. Germline-derived CDR1 and CDR2 are ENHRY and SYGVKD. Written as DNA, the CDR3 is TGTGCCATCACCAAGGAACAGGGAGAAACTGAAGCTTTCTTT. Translating gives CAITKEQGETEAFF.

The rearrangement links TRBV18 to TRBJ1-3; D is unresolved. The CDR3 is made up of 17 amino acids. Germline V lookup: CDR1 KGHSH, CDR2 LQKENI. V was cut by 2 bases and J by 0 bases, with 14 bases left in between. CDR3 amino acids: CASSPGFTGSSGNTIYF. The CDR3 DNA reads as TGTGCCAGCTCACCAGGTTTCACGGGAAGCTCTGGAAACACCATATATTTT.

This rearrangement joins TRBV15 to TRBJ2-7, with D possibly TRBD1 on 5 matching bases. Trimming shortened V by 5 bases and J by 5 bases, and 22 bases separated the two germline ends. The V gene's germline CDR1 is LNHNV and CDR2 YYDKDF (reference sequence). The CDR3 is made up of 16 amino acids. The CDR3 loop is CATSGRRGLELDEQYF. In nucleotides, the CDR3 is TGTGCCACCAGCGGTCGAAGGGGTCTGGAGTTAGACGAGCAGTACTTC. Full variable domain (outside the CDR3, taken from reference TRBV15 and TRBJ2-7): DAMVIQNPRYQVTQFGKPVTLSCSQTLNHNVMYWYQQKSSQAPKLLFHYYDKDFNNEADTPDNFQSRRPNTSFCFLDIRSPGLGDTAMYLCATSGRRGLELDEQYFGPGTRLTVT.

The V call is TRBV6-2 or TRBV6-3, the J call TRBJ2-5, with D perhaps TRBD2 (6 bases). CDR1 and CDR2 from the germline V gene are MNHEY and SVGEGT. The CDR3 extends over 15 amino acids. Trimming stripped 0 bases from V and 5 bases from J, with 13 bases between. The CDR3, as DNA: TGTGCCAGCAGTTACTCGGAGACTAGTCAGGAGACCCAGTACTTC. It codes for CASSYSETSQETQYF.

This sequence joins TRBV7-8 and TRBJ1-4; no definite D call. The length of the CDR3 is 14 residues. From germline, CDR1 is SGHVS and CDR2 FQNEAQ. V dropped 3 bases and J dropped 5 bases, with 10 bases sitting between them. CDR3 coding DNA: TGTGCCAGCAGCTTCGGTCTACTAAATGAAAAACTGTTTTTT. It yields the protein CASSFGLLNEKLFF. Full variable domain (rest looked up from reference TRBV7-8 and TRBJ1-4): GAGVSQSPRYKVAKRGQDVALRCDPISGHVSLFWYQQALGQGPEFLTYFQNEAQLDKSGLPSDRFFAERPEGSVSTLKIQRTQQEDSAVYLCASSFGLLNEKLFFGSGTQLSVL.

The V call is TRBV7-2, the J call TRBJ1-5; no clear D gene. Germline CDR1 is SGHTA and CDR2 is FQGNSA. V lost 0 bases, J lost 3 bases, and 9 bases lay in between. There are 15 residues in the CDR3. The CDR3 spells CASSLAPTNNQPQHF. For the CDR3, the DNA is TGTGCCAGCAGCTTAGCCCCTACGAACAATCAGCCCCAGCATTTT.

The count of this clone is one. This chain links TRBV19 with TRBJ2-1; 11 nucleotides match TRBD2. In germline, CDR1 is LNHDA, CDR2 SQIVND (reference sequence). The CDR3 sequence is 16 residues long. V lost 7 bases to trimming and J lost 2 bases; unmatched junction nucleotides: 7. The CDR3 protein is CASNPGLAVPYNEQFF. CDR3 nucleotides: TGTGCCAGTAATCCGGGACTAGCGGTTCCCTACAATGAGCAGTTCTTC. The whole variable domain, remainder taken from reference TRBV19 and TRBJ2-1, is DGGITQSPKYLFRKEGQNVTLSCEQNLNHDAMYWYRQDPGQGLRLIYYSQIVNDFQKGDIAEGYSVSREKKESFPLTVTSAQKNPTAFYLCASNPGLAVPYNEQFFGPGTRLTVL.

The sample holds one count of this clone. The chain joins TRBV28 to TRBJ1-2, with TRBD1 as a possible D gene (5 bases). The length of the CDR3 is 14 residues. V shed 5 bases and J shed 5 bases, with 15 bases lying between them. Germline assignment: CDR1 MDHEN and CDR2 SYDVKM. CDR3 bases: TGTGCCAGCAGTCCCTGGGGCGGCGGTTATGGCTACACCTTC. Translation: CASSPWGGGYGYTF.

The CDR3 reads CASSLAGLADEQFF. DNA for the CDR3: TGCGCCAGCAGCTTGGCCGGACTGGCCGATGAGCAGTTCTTC. The chain couples TRBV5-1 to TRBJ2-1; possibly TRBD2 for D (5 bases). V lost 0 bases and J lost 8, with 12 bases in between. The CDR3 length is 14 residues. Germline CDR1 reads SGHRS; CDR2 reads YFSETQ.

The chain employs TRBV12-5 and TRBJ2-7; TRBD1 matches at 8 bases. The V gene end was trimmed by 5 bases and the J gene end by 2 bases; junction bases not matched to a gene: 8. CDR1 and CDR2 from the germline V gene are LGHNT and FRNRAP. The CDR3 covers 15 residues. This CDR3 reads CASGQSPGQAYEQYF. CDR3 nucleotide sequence: TGTGCTAGTGGTCAAAGTCCGGGACAGGCCTACGAGCAGTACTTC.

This clone was seen only a few times. V gene TRBV28 combines with J gene TRBJ2-5, with 8 positions matching TRBD1. This CDR3 contains 15 residues. CDR1 and CDR2 (germline): MDHEN, SYDVKM. The junction had 9 bases not matched to a gene; V was cut back by 5 bases and J by 4 bases. As DNA, the CDR3 is TGTGCCAGCAGTCGCGGGACAGGCGACGCAGAGACCCAGTACTTC. Protein sequence: CASSRGTGDAETQYF.

This clone appeared a single time. V usage is TRBV28 and J usage is TRBJ1-1; possible D gene TRBD1, 6 bases. Germline V gene data show CDR1 as MDHEN and CDR2 as SYDVKM. The length of the CDR3 is 15 residues. V was trimmed by 2 bases and J by 0 bases, leaving 10 bases between them. CDR3 region: CASSLVQGVNTEAFF. The CDR3 DNA is TGTGCCAGCAGTTTAGTACAGGGAGTGAACACTGAAGCTTTCTTT.

The chain couples TRBV27 to TRBJ1-1; the match to TRBD1 covers 7 bases. CDR3 length: 20 residues. V lost 4 bases to trimming and J lost 2 bases; unmatched junction nucleotides: 22. CDR1 and CDR2 (germline): MNHEY, SMNVEV (reference sequence). CDR3 sequence reads: CASSSSGQFEPFTRNTEAFF. The CDR3 bases are TGTGCCAGCAGTTCCTCGGGACAGTTCGAACCCTTTACCCGAAACACTGAAGCTTTCTTT.

The rearrangement joins TRBV2 to TRBJ1-1; 9 bases map to TRBD1. Trimming removed 10 bases from V and 1 base from J; junction bases left unmatched: 7. The CDR3 is made up of 14 amino acids. From germline, CDR1 is SNHLY and CDR2 FYNNEI. CDR3 protein: CATPPGQGNTEAFF. The CDR3 bases are TGTGCCACCCCTCCGGGACAGGGGAACACTGAAGCTTTCTTT.

V usage is TRBV6-1 and J usage is TRBJ2-6; possibly TRBD2 for D (5 bases). CDR3 length: 18 residues. Looked up from germline, CDR1 is MNHNS and CDR2 is SASEGT. Trimming shortened V by 4 bases and J by 0 bases, and 16 bases separated the two germline ends. Here the CDR3 DNA reads TGTGCCAGCAGTGGGGAGTCCGGGTCCTACTCTGGGGCCAACGTCCTGACTTTC. Encoded protein: CASSGESGSYSGANVLTF.

The V gene is TRBV7-6, the J gene TRBJ2-1, with TRBD2 identical over 7 bases. Germline lookup yields CDR1 SGHVS and CDR2 FNYEAQ. J gave up 0 bases and V 3 bases, and 5 bases lay outside the gene matches. The CDR3 contains 16 residues. The CDR3 loop is CASSFLGGSSYNEQFF. The CDR3 coding sequence is TGTGCCAGCAGCTTTCTGGGCGGGAGCTCCTACAATGAGCAGTTCTTC.

The CDR3 here is CASSQQAGARETQYF. CDR3 bases: TGTGCCAGCAGCCAACAGGCGGGAGCGCGGGAGACCCAGTACTTC. This chain links TRBV7-2 with TRBJ2-5, with 7 bases matching TRBD2. The ends lost 5 bases at V and 5 bases at J; junction bases unmatched: 11. The germline V gene encodes CDR1 SGHTA and CDR2 FQGNSA. CDR3 length: 15 amino acids.